The 8 T cell receptor beta chains in this list originate from one sample, sequenced in a study of cytotoxic CD8 clonotypes in ibrutinib-treated CLL. Clones were sequenced by immunoSEQ multiplex PCR, and TCRdb holds only the in-frame ones, with some missing. This sample has 50,000 to 75,000 clones; less than 75% occur once, and the top ten carry roughly 45%. Sequenced here: PBMCs, sampled after 12 months of ibrutinib treatment. Source of these receptors: a human donor with chronic lymphocytic leukemia.

V gene TRBV5-4 combines with J gene TRBJ2-3; 10 bases are shared with TRBD2. Germline V gives CDR1 SGHNT, CDR2 YYREEE (reference sequence). This CDR3 comprises 16 residues. J lost 2 bases, V lost 4 bases, and 7 bases had no gene match. This chain's CDR3 is CASSTLAGDYTDTQYF. In DNA, the CDR3 is TGTGCCAGCAGCACCCTAGCGGGGGATTACACAGATACGCAGTATTTT.

For the CDR3, the DNA is TGTGCCAGCAGCTTTAAGGGGGCATCGAGTCAGCCCCAGCATTTT. Translation: CASSFKGASSQPQHF. V is TRBV28 and J is TRBJ1-5; 7 bases align to TRBD1. After removal of 6 bases from V and 6 bases from J, the junction contained 11 bases not matched to a gene. Germline CDR1 is MDHEN and CDR2 is SYDVKM. The CDR3 covers 15 residues.

J is TRBJ1-1 and V is TRBV30, with no clear D. Trimming cost V 4 bases and J 1 base, with 10 bases left between them. Germline-derived CDR1 and CDR2 are GTSNPN and SVGIG (reference sequence). The CDR3 loop spans 13 amino acids. CDR3: CAWNRAENTEAFF. The CDR3, as DNA: TGTGCCTGGAATCGGGCAGAGAACACTGAAGCTTTCTTT.

The chain links TRBV10-3 to TRBJ1-1; weak D call: TRBD1 (5 bases). This CDR3 region has 12 residues. V lost 6 bases, J lost 5 bases, and 10 bases lay in between. The germline CDR1 and CDR2 sequences are ENHRY and SYGVKD. The DNA for the CDR3 is TGTGCCATCAGCGGCGGGGGGACTGAAGCTTTCTTT. Translating gives CAISGGGTEAFF.

The chain carries TRBV28 and TRBJ1-3, with a weak D call TRBD1 (6 bases). V dropped 6 bases and J dropped 2 bases, with 14 bases sitting between them. This CDR3 comprises 15 residues. The germline gives CDR1 MDHEN, CDR2 SYDVKM. The CDR3 loop is CASRPGGMTGNTIYF. The CDR3, as DNA: TGTGCCAGCAGACCTGGGGGCATGACTGGAAACACCATATATTTT.

The chain is built from TRBV19 and TRBJ1-5; D may be TRBD1 (5 bases). Trimming removed 4 bases from V and 7 bases from J, with 11 bases in between. CDR1 and CDR2 from the germline V gene are LNHDA and SQIVND (reference sequence). CDR3 length: 13 amino acids. The CDR3 loop reads CASSNQGGQPQHF. The CDR3 bases are TGTGCCAGTAGTAACCAGGGCGGCCAGCCCCAGCATTTT.

This clone was seen only a few times. The chain joins TRBV4-1 to TRBJ1-1; possibly TRBD1 for D (5 bases). Germline CDR1 and CDR2: MGHRA and YSYEKL. The CDR3 totals 15 residues. With 0 bases removed from V and 4 bases from J, the gap between germline ends came to 12 bases. The CDR3 reads CASSQEGPRSTEAFF. The CDR3 bases are TGCGCCAGCAGCCAAGAGGGGCCCAGGAGCACTGAAGCTTTCTTT.

This clone showed up just a few times. V usage is TRBV28 and J usage is TRBJ2-7; 8 bases map to TRBD1. Germline CDR1 reads MDHEN; CDR2 reads SYDVKM. J lost 2 bases, V lost 7 bases, and 10 bases had no gene match. The CDR3 is made up of 15 amino acids. The CDR3, as DNA: TGTGCCAGCATCCCCGGACAGGGACGTCCCTACGAGCAGTACTTC. It codes for CASIPGQGRPYEQYF.